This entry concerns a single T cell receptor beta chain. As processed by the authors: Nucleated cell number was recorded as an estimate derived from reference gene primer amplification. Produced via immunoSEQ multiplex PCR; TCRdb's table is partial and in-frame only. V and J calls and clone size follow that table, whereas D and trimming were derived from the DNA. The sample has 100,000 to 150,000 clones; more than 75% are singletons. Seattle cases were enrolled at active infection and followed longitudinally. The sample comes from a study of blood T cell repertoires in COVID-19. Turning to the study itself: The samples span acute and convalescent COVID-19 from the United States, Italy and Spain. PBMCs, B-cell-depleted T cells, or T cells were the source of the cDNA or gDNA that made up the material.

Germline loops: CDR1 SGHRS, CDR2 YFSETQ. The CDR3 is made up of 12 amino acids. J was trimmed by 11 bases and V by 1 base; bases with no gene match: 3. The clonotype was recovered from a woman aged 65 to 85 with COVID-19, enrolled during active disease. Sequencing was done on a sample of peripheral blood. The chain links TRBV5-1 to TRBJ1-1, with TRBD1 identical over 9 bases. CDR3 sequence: CASSLTGGVAFF. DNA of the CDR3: TGCGCCAGCAGCTTGACAGGGGGCGTCGCTTTCTTT. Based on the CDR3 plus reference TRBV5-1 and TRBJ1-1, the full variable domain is KAGVTQTPRYLIKTRGQQVTLSCSPISGHRSVSWYQQTPGQGLQFLFEYFSETQRNKGNFPGRFSGRQFSNSRSEMNVSTLELGDSALYLCASSLTGGVAFFGQGTRLTVV.